The 29 T cell receptor beta chains in this list originate from one sample, sequenced in a study of neurological immune-mediated disorders. MiXCR was run by TCRdb on the 5' RACE reads, yielding one entry per CDR3 protein. The table lists around 44,000 distinct CDR3 sequences, 2% to 2.5% of them singletons. Sample: PBMCs. The receptor set was obtained from a man aged 30 to 45 with multiple sclerosis.

There are many counts of this clonotype. This chain uses TRBV20-1 with TRBJ2-1, with unresolved D. The V end was cut by 1 base, the J end by 1 base, with 11 bases between. Germline CDR1 is DFQATT and CDR2 is SNEGSKA (reference sequence). The CDR3 consists of 15 residues. The CDR3 DNA sequence: TGCAGTGCTAGAGGGTCGGGCGGTTCCTACAATGAGCAGTTCTTC. Its protein product is CSARGSGGSYNEQFF.

This clonotype was seen many times. The rearrangement uses TRBV5-1 and TRBJ2-7; possibly TRBD2 for D (6 bases). The CDR3 totals 12 residues. CDR1 is SGHRS and CDR2 is YFSETQ in the germline V gene. V lost 10 bases and J lost 1, with 12 bases in between. In DNA form, the CDR3 reads TGCGCCTCTGGAGGGCAATCCTACGAGCAGTACTTC. It specifies CASGGQSYEQYF.

This clonotype was counted ten times or more. The CDR3 ends on some other residue instead of the conserved phenylalanine or tryptophan, so this is likely a read error. Because the CDR3's place on the DNA is in doubt, the DNA is left out and the CDR3 is given as listed by TCRdb. The chain couples TRBV5-1 to TRBJ2-1; the table's D call, TRBD2, has no DNA check behind it. 8 amino acids form the CDR3, both terminal residues included. CDR1 is SGHRS and CDR2 is YFSETQ in the germline V gene. CDR3 residues: CASSPWEI.

This clonotype was counted at least ten times. The chain joins TRBV29-1 to TRBJ2-3, with D unclear. Germline V gives CDR1 SQVTM, CDR2 ANQGSEA. This CDR3 is 13 amino acids long. The V end was cut by 8 bases, the J end by 2 bases, with 14 bases between. CDR3 sequence: CSPLVGSTDTQYF. CDR3 nucleotides: TGCAGCCCCTTAGTGGGGTCCACAGATACGCAGTATTTT.

This clonotype appeared many times. The chain couples TRBV5-1 to TRBJ1-5; no clear D. The CDR3 runs 15 residues. The germline V and J ends were trimmed by 0 bases and 3 bases, with 10 bases remaining between them. Germline V gives CDR1 SGHRS, CDR2 YFSETQ. The CDR3 protein is CASSLGGRPNQPQHF. The CDR3 DNA is TGCGCCAGCAGCTTGGGTGGCAGACCCAATCAGCCCCAGCATTTT.

This clonotype came up many times. The CDR3 reads CASSWTQGDTDTQYF. The CDR3 nucleotides read TGTGCCAGCAGCTGGACCCAGGGGGATACAGATACGCAGTATTTT. The chain carries TRBV6-6 and TRBJ2-3, with TRBD1 matching 7 bases. The germline CDR1 and CDR2 sequences are MNHNY and SVGAGI (reference sequence). V shed 6 bases and J 3 bases; nucleotides not matched to a gene: 9. CDR3 length: 15 residues.

At least ten counts were recorded for this clonotype. This chain's CDR3 is CASSKGQDSQFF. In nucleotides, the CDR3 is TGTGCCAGCAGCAAGGGACAGGATTCGCAGTTCTTC. The V gene is TRBV21-1, the J gene TRBJ2-1; the D segment call TRBD1 is taken from the table without a DNA check. TRBV21-1 is listed as a pseudogene. CDR3 length: 12 residues.

This clonotype has ten or more counts. This sequence joins TRBV20-1 and TRBJ2-7; 7 positions agree with TRBD2. CDR3 size: 13 residues. Germline V CDR1 and CDR2: DFQATT, SNEGSKA (reference sequence). Germline trimming cut 7 bases from V and 3 bases from J; bases unmatched to any gene: 9. CDR3 loop: CSGSIASGYEQYF. CDR3 nucleotide sequence: TGCAGTGGGTCCATAGCTAGCGGCTACGAGCAGTACTTC.

This clonotype was counted between two and nine times. This could be a read error, since a much larger clone is one nucleotide away. The CDR3 end shows no conserved phenylalanine or tryptophan, and so a read error is likely. The chain couples TRBV6-6 to TRBJ1-2, with D unresolved. The germline V gene encodes CDR1 MNHNY and CDR2 SVGAGI (reference sequence). Trimming cost V 2 bases and J 2 bases, with 9 bases left between them. The CDR3 spans 14 residues. CDR3 nucleotide sequence: TGTGCCAGCAGTTACCATCCGGGGAACTATGGCTACACCTGC. This gives the protein CASSYHPGNYGYTC.

This clonotype was seen repeatedly, ten times or more. The rearrangement uses TRBV5-5 and TRBJ2-2; 8 bases match TRBD1. The CDR3 is 14 amino acids. V trimming: 6 bases; J trimming: 4 bases; junction bases outside the gene matches: 5. In germline, CDR1 is SGHKS, CDR2 YYEKEE (reference sequence). DNA for the CDR3: TGTGCCAGCACCCTTGACAGGGGCACCGGGGAGCTGTTTTTT. It translates to CASTLDRGTGELFF.

The chain couples TRBV7-2 to TRBJ2-7, with D unresolved. V was clipped by 1 base and J by 6 bases, with 4 bases between them. In germline, CDR1 is SGHTA, CDR2 FQGNSA. The CDR3 is 11 residues long. CDR3 loop: CASSLEFEQYF. CDR3 DNA sequence: TGTGCCAGCAGCTTAGAATTCGAGCAGTACTTC.

In this sample, this clonotype turned up a few times. The rearrangement joins TRBV4-1 to TRBJ2-5; the D gene could be TRBD1 or TRBD2 (6 bases each). Germline V gene data show CDR1 as MGHRA and CDR2 as YSYEKL. The CDR3 runs to 17 residues. Trimming removed 5 bases at V and 2 bases at J, with 21 bases between. This CDR3 is CASSYPGATREQETQYF. Here the CDR3 DNA reads TGCGCCAGCAGCTACCCGGGGGCAACACGGGAACAAGAGACCCAGTACTTC.

This clonotype appeared many times. This chain connects TRBV6-6 to TRBJ1-1; 7 nucleotides line up with TRBD1. The V segment lost 1 base and the J segment 4 bases; nucleotides outside the gene matches: 6. The CDR3 totals 15 residues. Germline assignment: CDR1 MNHNY and CDR2 SVGAGI (reference sequence). The CDR3 loop reads CASSYLQGSGTEAFF. CDR3 nucleotides: TGTGCCAGCAGTTACTTACAGGGGTCAGGCACTGAAGCTTTCTTT.

This clonotype was recorded many times. CDR3 residues: CASSLVGLSTGELFF. The CDR3 DNA reads TGCGCCAGCAGCTTGGTTGGACTCTCCACCGGGGAGCTGTTTTTT. The chain couples TRBV5-1 to TRBJ2-2; D might be TRBD2 (5 bases). The ends were cut back, 0 bases at V and 4 bases at J, with 10 bases in the middle. Germline assignment: CDR1 SGHRS and CDR2 YFSETQ. The length of the CDR3 is 15 residues.

This clonotype appeared many times. The chain joins TRBV27 to TRBJ1-1; 9 bases match TRBD1. V lost 7 bases, J lost 3 bases, and 6 bases stayed unmatched. This CDR3 is built from 14 residues. CDR1 and CDR2 from the germline V gene are MNHEY and SMNVEV (reference sequence). Written as DNA, the CDR3 is TGTGCCAGCAAACAACAGGGGGCATACACTGAAGCTTTCTTT. Its translation is CASKQQGAYTEAFF.

In this sample, this clonotype turned up many times. The V and J genes are TRBV15 and TRBJ1-4; a possible D gene is TRBD1 (5 bases). V was shortened by 1 base and J by 4 bases, with 10 bases between the two germline ends. There are 15 residues in the CDR3. Germline V CDR1 and CDR2: LNHNV, YYDKDF (reference sequence). The CDR3 reads CATSRAKGSNEKLFF. DNA of the CDR3: TGTGCCACCAGCAGAGCCAAGGGGAGTAATGAAAAACTGTTTTTT.

The chain couples TRBV4-1 to TRBJ1-2, with unresolved D. Trimming left V 3 bases short and J 7 bases short, with 15 bases between. The CDR3 length is 14 residues. The germline gives CDR1 MGHRA, CDR2 YSYEKL. CDR3 sequence: CASSHDKDLGGYTF. The CDR3 DNA reads as TGCGCCAGCAGCCACGACAAGGACTTAGGTGGCTACACCTTC.

This clonotype was seen ten or more times. The chain links TRBV28 to TRBJ2-7, with a tentative D call TRBD2 (6 bases). V gave up 6 bases and J gave up 0 bases, with 18 bases separating them. Germline V CDR1 and CDR2: MDHEN, SYDVKM. The CDR3 is 16 residues long. CDR3 region: CASRPGLLPNSYEQYF. The CDR3 DNA is TGTGCCAGCAGACCGGGACTCCTACCCAACTCCTACGAGCAGTACTTC.

This clonotype appeared many times. CDR3 bases: TGTGCCAGCAGTCGCGGACTAGTTCTGGAGACCCAGTACTTC. As protein: CASSRGLVLETQYF. The J gene is TRBJ2-5, the V gene TRBV12-3 or TRBV12-4; 7 positions match TRBD2. The V segment lost 5 bases and the J segment 5 bases; nucleotides outside the gene matches: 8. The CDR3 is made up of 14 amino acids.

This clonotype was counted many times. This chain connects TRBV15 to TRBJ1-3, with TRBD1 as a possible D gene (5 bases). The CDR3 has 18 amino acids. The germline V gene encodes CDR1 LNHNV and CDR2 YYDKDF (reference sequence). Trimming stripped 2 bases from V and 0 bases from J, with 17 bases between. CDR3 bases: TGTGCCACCAGCAGACAATACGCGGGGCAGGGCTCTGGAAACACCATATATTTT. Protein product: CATSRQYAGQGSGNTIYF.

This clonotype was found many times. The chain has TRBV7-9 and TRBJ2-5; TRBD2 might be the D (5 bases). This CDR3 spans 14 amino acids. Germline assignment: CDR1 SEHNR and CDR2 FQNEAQ (reference sequence). Between the trimmed V and J ends, which lost 5 bases and 5 bases, there was a span of 15 bases. The CDR3 nucleotides are TGTGCCAGCAGCGGAGGACCCCTCAAGGAGACCCAGTACTTC. The encoded protein is CASSGGPLKETQYF.

This clonotype was observed at least ten times. The rearrangement links TRBV29-1 to TRBJ1-6; D is unclear. This CDR3 contains 13 residues. The ends were cut back, 4 bases at V and 6 bases at J, with 10 bases in the middle. Looked up from germline, CDR1 is SQVTM and CDR2 is ANQGSEA. CDR3 nucleotides: TGCAGCGTTGCCCAAAGTGGTAATTCACCCCTCCACTTT. Its protein is CSVAQSGNSPLHF.

This clonotype came up many times. This sequence joins TRBV5-5 and TRBJ2-7; TRBD2 agrees at 10 bases. Per the germline V gene, CDR1 is SGHKS and CDR2 is YYEKEE (reference sequence). There are 15 residues in the CDR3. V was clipped by 1 base and J by 3 bases; unmatched bases: 4. This CDR3 is CASSLQLAGYYEQYF. The CDR3 DNA reads TGTGCCAGCAGCTTGCAACTAGCGGGGTACTACGAGCAGTACTTC.

This clonotype was seen ten or more times. The rearrangement uses TRBV6-5 and TRBJ2-2; 7 nucleotides line up with TRBD1. Trimming cost V 7 bases and J 4 bases; bases outside gene matches: 9. CDR3 length equals 15 residues. Germline-derived CDR1 and CDR2 are MNHEY and SVGAGI. The CDR3: CASTPWAGGTGELFF. As DNA, the CDR3 is TGTGCCAGCACCCCCTGGGCAGGGGGCACCGGGGAGCTGTTTTTT.

Many counts were recorded for this clonotype. The gene calls are TRBV20-1 and TRBJ1-4, with D unclear. Trimming stripped 8 bases from V and 0 bases from J, with 13 bases between. There are 14 residues in the CDR3. Germline V gives CDR1 DFQATT, CDR2 SNEGSKA (reference sequence). The CDR3 sequence is CSSQRNATNEKLFF. In DNA, the CDR3 is TGCAGTTCCCAAAGGAATGCAACTAATGAAAAACTGTTTTTT.

This clonotype occurred many times. This rearrangement joins TRBV5-6 to TRBJ2-7, with D possibly called TRBD1 or TRBD2 (5 bases each). CDR1 and CDR2 from the germline V gene are SGHDT and YYEEEE. There are 14 residues in the CDR3. Trimming cost V 4 bases and J 0 bases, with 11 bases left between them. The CDR3 loop is CASSPLGTSYEQYF. The CDR3 DNA follows: TGTGCCAGCAGCCCCCTGGGGACCTCCTACGAGCAGTACTTC. The whole variable domain, remainder taken from reference TRBV5-6 and TRBJ2-7, is DAGVTQSPTHLIKTRGQQVTLRCSPKSGHDTVSWYQQALGQGPQFIFQYYEEEERQRGNFPDRFSGHQFPNYSSELNVNALLLGDSALYLCASSPLGTSYEQYFGPGTRLTVT.

The sample holds many counts of this clonotype. V is TRBV20-1 and J is TRBJ2-5; D tentatively fits TRBD1 or TRBD2 (6 bases each). The ends were cut back, 6 bases at V and 5 bases at J, with 25 bases in the middle. The CDR3 consists of 16 residues. Germline V gives CDR1 DFQATT, CDR2 SNEGSKA (reference sequence). The CDR3 DNA reads TGCAGTGCCAAAGACCCCTGGGGGCTGGAGGGGGAGACCCAGTACTTC. Its protein is CSAKDPWGLEGETQYF.

This clonotype was counted at least ten times. This chain links TRBV9 with TRBJ2-5; D call uncertain. CDR1 and CDR2 from the germline V gene are SGDLS and YYNGEE. This CDR3 has 11 amino acids. V was cut by 4 bases and J by 5 bases, with 6 bases left in between. The DNA for the CDR3 is TGTGCCAGCAGCTCAACGGAGACCCAGTACTTC. It specifies CASSSTETQYF.

At least ten counts were recorded for this clonotype. The chain couples TRBV24-1 to TRBJ2-7; 8 bases map to TRBD2. The V and J ends lost 3 bases and 3 bases, in that order; junction bases with no gene match: 6. The CDR3 runs to 15 residues. In germline, CDR1 is KGHDR, CDR2 SFDVKD. The CDR3 DNA reads TGTGCCACCAGTGATCGACGGAGCGGGAGCTACGAGCAGTACTTC. The encoded protein is CATSDRRSGSYEQYF.